A selection of T cell receptor beta chains follows, all from one sample in a study of blood T cell repertoires in COVID-19. Clones were sequenced by immunoSEQ multiplex PCR, and TCRdb holds only the in-frame ones, with some missing. The sample carries about 160,000 clones, more than 90% recorded once. The sequenced sample was peripheral blood. These receptors were taken from a man aged 55 to 69 with active or convalescent COVID-19. The CDR3 runs from the conserved cysteine through the conserved F or W. A D gene is named only where the DNA matches it firmly. Clone size is shown for a subset of rows, as once, few, many or a class of expanded clone.

j_call,d_call,clone_size,v_call,cdr3_nt,cdr3_aa
TRBJ1-5,TRBD1,.,TRBV12-3/TRBV12-4,TGTGCCAGCACCCCGGACAGGGCTCAGCCCCAGCATTTT,CASTPDRAQPQHF
TRBJ1-1,TRBD1,.,TRBV6-5,TGTGCCAGCAGTAGCAGGGGGGCGAACACTGAAGCTTTCTTT,CASSSRGANTEAFF
TRBJ1-3,.,.,TRBV3-1/TRBV3-2,TGTGCCAGCAGCTCCACCGGTGTGGCGCGGGACACCATATATTTT,CASSSTGVARDTIYF
TRBJ2-5,.,.,TRBV7-2,TGTGCCAGCAGCCGCGTCCGAGAGACCCAGTACTTC,CASSRVRETQYF
TRBJ2-5,TRBD2,.,TRBV7-2,TGTGCCAGCAGCTTACAGGGCGGGAGAGGAGGAGAGACCCAGTACTTC,CASSLQGGRGGETQYF
TRBJ2-1,TRBD1,.,TRBV12-3/TRBV12-4,TGTGCCAGCACCTGGGACAGGGGTGGTGAGCAGTTCTTC,CASTWDRGGEQFF
TRBJ1-2,.,.,TRBV28,TGTGCCAGCAGTTCCCCGGGGAGGGGCAGTGGCTACACCTTC,CASSSPGRGSGYTF
TRBJ1-2,.,.,TRBV11-2,TGTGCCAGCAGCTCAACAGCTTACTATGGCTACACCTTC,CASSSTAYYGYTF
TRBJ2-7,TRBD2,.,TRBV18,TGTGCCAGCTCACTGGGACCCGGGACTAGCGGCTACGAGCAGTACTTC,CASSLGPGTSGYEQYF
TRBJ1-3,.,.,TRBV19,TGTGCCACCGAGAGGGGGGGAACTGGAAACACCATATATTTT,CATERGGTGNTIYF
TRBJ1-2,.,.,TRBV3-1/TRBV3-2,TGTGCCAGCAGCCAAGATCGCACAGTAGTTAACTATGGCTACACCTTC,CASSQDRTVVNYGYTF
TRBJ2-7,.,.,TRBV5-4,TGTGCCAGCAGCTTGGCCGGACTCCTAAACTCCCCGGCCTACGAGCAGTACTTC,CASSLAGLLNSPAYEQYF
TRBJ1-4,TRBD1,.,TRBV7-9,TGTGCCAGCAGCCGGACAGGGGGCTTTGCTAATGAAAAACTGTTTTTT,CASSRTGGFANEKLFF
TRBJ1-2,TRBD1,.,TRBV5-1,TGCGCCAGCAGCATCCTCCGGGACAGCCATGGCTACACCTTC,CASSILRDSHGYTF
TRBJ2-7,TRBD2,.,TRBV7-2,TGTGCCAGCAGCTTAGGACCAGCGGGGCTCTCCTACGAGCAGTACTTC,CASSLGPAGLSYEQYF
TRBJ1-2,.,.,TRBV19,TGTGCCAGTAGTAGGGGGCCGCTGTACTATGGCTACACCTTC,CASSRGPLYYGYTF
TRBJ2-3,TRBD1,once,TRBV6-1,TGTGCCAGCAGTGCGTACCGGGACAGGGCAACAGATACGCAGTATTTT,CASSAYRDRATDTQYF
TRBJ2-7,TRBD2,.,TRBV5-4,TGTGCCAGCAGCTGGGCCGGGACTAGCTTGTCTTCGCAGTACTTC,CASSWAGTSLSSQYF
TRBJ2-3,.,.,TRBV4-2,TGTGCCAGCAGCCAAGAGGGGGGCGGGAGAATGTCAGATACGCAGTATTTT,CASSQEGGGRMSDTQYF
TRBJ1-2,TRBD1,.,TRBV28,TGTGCCAGCAGTTTTGGGGACAGTGGGTATGGCTACACCTTC,CASSFGDSGYGYTF
TRBJ1-1,TRBD1,.,TRBV27,TGTGCCAGCAGTTTTGGGGGCACAGGGGCTGAAGCTTTCTTT,CASSFGGTGAEAFF
TRBJ1-2,.,.,TRBV7-8,TGTGCCAGCAGCTTCGGGGGACTCTATGGCTACACCTTC,CASSFGGLYGYTF
TRBJ1-6,.,.,TRBV18,TGTGCCAGCTCACCAACGGTAGCTTTTGATAATTCACCCCTCCACTTT,CASSPTVAFDNSPLHF
TRBJ1-2,.,.,TRBV25-1,TGTGCCAGCAGTGAATCCCCGGGGATCTATGGCTACACCTTC,CASSESPGIYGYTF
TRBJ1-2,TRBD1,.,TRBV4-1,TGCGCCAGCAGCCAAGAGGGACAGGAGATTAACTATGGCTACACCTTC,CASSQEGQEINYGYTF
TRBJ1-1,TRBD1,.,TRBV13,TGTGCCAGCAGCTTAGGGGGACAGGGGCAGGGTGAAGCTTTCTTT,CASSLGGQGQGEAFF
TRBJ1-6,.,.,TRBV10-2,TGCGCCAGCAGTGAGTCAACCGGGAATTCACCCCTCCACTTT,CASSESTGNSPLHF
TRBJ2-5,TRBD2,once,TRBV24-1,TGTGCCACCAGTGATTGGGGGACTAGCGGGAGTGAGCAAGAGACCCAGTACTTC,CATSDWGTSGSEQETQYF
TRBJ2-1,TRBD2,.,TRBV18,TGTGCCAGCTCACCACCTAAACTAGCGTTCTACAATGAGCAGTTCTTC,CASSPPKLAFYNEQFF
TRBJ1-3,.,.,TRBV10-2,TGCGCCAGCAGCGAAGACCGACTATCTGGAAACACCATATATTTT,CASSEDRLSGNTIYF
TRBJ1-2,.,.,TRBV3-1/TRBV3-2,TGTGCCAGCAGCCACCAAAACAGGATCGCTAACTATGGCTACACCTTC,CASSHQNRIANYGYTF